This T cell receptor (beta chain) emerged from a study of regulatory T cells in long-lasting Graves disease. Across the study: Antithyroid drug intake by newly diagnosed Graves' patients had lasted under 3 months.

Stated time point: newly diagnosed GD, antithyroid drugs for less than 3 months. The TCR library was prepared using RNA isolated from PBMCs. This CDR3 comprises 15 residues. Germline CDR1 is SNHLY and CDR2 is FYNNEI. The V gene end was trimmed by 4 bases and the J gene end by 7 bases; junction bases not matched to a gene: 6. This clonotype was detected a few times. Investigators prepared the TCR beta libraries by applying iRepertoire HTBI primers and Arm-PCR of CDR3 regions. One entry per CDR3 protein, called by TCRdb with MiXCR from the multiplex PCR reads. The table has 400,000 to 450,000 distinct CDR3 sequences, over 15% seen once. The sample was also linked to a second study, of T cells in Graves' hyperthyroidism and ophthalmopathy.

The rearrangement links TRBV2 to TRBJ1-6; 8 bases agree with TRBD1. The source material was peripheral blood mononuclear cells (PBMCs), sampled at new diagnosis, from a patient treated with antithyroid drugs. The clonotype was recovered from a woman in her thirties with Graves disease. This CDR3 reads CASSVGRGLNSPLHF. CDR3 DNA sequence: TGTGCCAGCAGTGTAGGCAGGGGGCTGAATTCACCCCTCCACTTT.